This T cell receptor beta chain was retrieved from a study of CD8+CD57+ T cells in acquired aplastic anemia (dated by TCRdb to 2017 to 2018). Regarding the research as a whole: Extracted DNA from sorted CD4+ and CD8+ cells averaged around 3.4 ug, ranging from roughly 0.17 to 27.4 ug. An average of approximately 10 million reads for CD4+ cells and 11 million to 12 million reads for CD8+ cells was obtained from healthy donor samples.

The study deep-sequenced TCR repertoires of sorted CD4+ and CD8+ blood T cells from severe aplastic anemia patients and healthy subjects. Ficoll-Paque density gradient centrifugation was used to isolate peripheral blood mononuclear cells. Before DNA was extracted, CD4+ and CD8+ T cells were sorted using either FACS or magnetic beads. From the cysteine up to the phenylalanine, the CDR3 has a length of 12 residues. Only the CDR3 region is kept as DNA, spanning 36 bases read in frame from base 1. The germline V gene (reference sequence) sets CDR1 to DFQATT and CDR2 to SNEGSKA. TCR beta VDJ combination and CDR3 sequence profiling used genomic DNA as the template. TCR repertoire sequencing was run on an Illumina HiSeq 2000. The published analysis was carried out like this. TRBV/TRBJ rearrangement plots, CDR3 size and DJ length profiles, and Simpson's diversity index were used to assess repertoires. Whichever DNA sequence was most abundant in the deep sequencing data was defined as the immunodominant clone. CDR3 amino acid sequences were screened for sharing across subjects and compared with published repertoires and the VDJdb database. TCRdb itself trimmed the public reads at Q25 with fastp, ran MiXCR and retained productive beta chains. One record per CDR3 amino acid sequence lists the most common genes and DNA. In this record, the V and J calls reflect TCRdb's handling and not the investigators' own analysis. The sample contains some 180,000 distinct CDR3 sequences, approximately 46% of them found a single time. Under 3% of the sample goes to the ten largest clones.

Results the study describes overall, beyond this receptor: Approximately 31 CD8+ CDR3 sequences were found in both patients and controls but appeared to be highly expressed in patients and within the immunodominant clones of the patients. CD8+ Simpson's diversity did not differ significantly between patients and healthy controls (P=0.060).

To note about this clonotype: Its cognate antigen has yet to be identified. Base qualities are missing; no much larger clone stands one base away.

The chain links TRBV20-1 with TRBJ1-5; a confident D gene designation cannot be given. The sample consisted of sorted CD4+, CD8+, or CD8+CD57+ T cells (not recorded which) from PBMCs. The TCR comes from a human donor in good health. The bases are TGCAGGTCGAACGATAGCAATCAGCCCCAGCATTTT. It encodes CRSNDSNQPQHF.